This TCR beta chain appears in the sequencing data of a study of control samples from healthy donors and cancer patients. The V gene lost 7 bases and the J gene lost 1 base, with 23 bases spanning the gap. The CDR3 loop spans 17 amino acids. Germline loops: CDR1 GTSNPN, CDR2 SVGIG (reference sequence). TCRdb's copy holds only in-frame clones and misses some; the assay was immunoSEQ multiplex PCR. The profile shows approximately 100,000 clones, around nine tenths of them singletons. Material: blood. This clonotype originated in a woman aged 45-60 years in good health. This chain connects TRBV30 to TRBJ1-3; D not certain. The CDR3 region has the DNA TGTGCCTCTGGAAATTCGAATCGGAGACCTTCTGGAAACACCATATATTTT. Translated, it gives CASGNSNRRPSGNTIYF.